This is a list of T cell receptor beta chains from one sample in a study of cytomegalovirus exposure and HLA in healthy donors. The data were produced by immunoSEQ multiplex PCR, yet TCRdb's version contains in-frame clones alone and is incomplete. Counted here are approximately 150,000 clones, about 60% occurring once; the ten biggest clones make up approximately 6.5%. Sequencing used PBMCs. Every receptor here comes from a woman aged 55-75 years in good health and CMV-seropositive. The CDR3 runs from the conserved cysteine through the conserved F or W. Fields, in order: J gene, D gene, V gene, clone size, CDR3 protein, CDR3 DNA. D genes are given only for firm matches. A clone size is listed for some rows: how often the clone was seen (once, few, many), or a class if it is expanded.

>TRBJ1-2|TRBD1|TRBV27|.
CASSRLTGVDGYTF
TGTGCCAGCAGCCGACTTACAGGGGTAGATGGCTACACCTTC
>TRBJ2-5|.|TRBV30|once
CAWSVRVETQYF
TGTGCCTGGAGTGTCCGGGTAGAGACCCAGTACTTC
>TRBJ2-5|TRBD2|TRBV2|.
CASSATSGRETQYF
TGTGCCAGCAGTGCGACTAGCGGGAGAGAGACCCAGTACTTC
>TRBJ2-7|.|TRBV2|.
CASCSDRSFVDEQYF
TGTGCCAGCTGTTCGGACAGATCCTTCGTCGACGAGCAGTACTTC
>TRBJ1-1|TRBD1|TRBV10-3|few
CAIREDRVNTEAFF
TGTGCCATCAGAGAGGACAGGGTGAACACTGAAGCTTTCTTT
>TRBJ1-5|.|TRBV6-1|.
CASSEASGNNQPQHF
TGTGCCAGCAGTGAAGCGTCCGGGAACAATCAGCCCCAGCATTTT
>TRBJ2-4|.|TRBV25-1|.
CASSGGAKNIQYF
TGTGCCAGCAGTGGGGGCGCCAAAAACATTCAGTACTTC
>TRBJ2-7|TRBD1|TRBV23-1|few
CASSPNGQGMGYYEQYF
TGCGCCAGCAGCCCTAATGGACAGGGCATGGGCTACTACGAGCAGTACTTC
>TRBJ2-7|TRBD2|TRBV10-3|.
CAISVSGGSSYEQYF
TGTGCCATCAGTGTAAGCGGGGGGAGCTCCTACGAGCAGTACTTC
>TRBJ1-5|.|TRBV27|.
CASSPRSNQPQHF
TGTGCCAGCAGTCCCAGAAGCAATCAGCCCCAGCATTTT